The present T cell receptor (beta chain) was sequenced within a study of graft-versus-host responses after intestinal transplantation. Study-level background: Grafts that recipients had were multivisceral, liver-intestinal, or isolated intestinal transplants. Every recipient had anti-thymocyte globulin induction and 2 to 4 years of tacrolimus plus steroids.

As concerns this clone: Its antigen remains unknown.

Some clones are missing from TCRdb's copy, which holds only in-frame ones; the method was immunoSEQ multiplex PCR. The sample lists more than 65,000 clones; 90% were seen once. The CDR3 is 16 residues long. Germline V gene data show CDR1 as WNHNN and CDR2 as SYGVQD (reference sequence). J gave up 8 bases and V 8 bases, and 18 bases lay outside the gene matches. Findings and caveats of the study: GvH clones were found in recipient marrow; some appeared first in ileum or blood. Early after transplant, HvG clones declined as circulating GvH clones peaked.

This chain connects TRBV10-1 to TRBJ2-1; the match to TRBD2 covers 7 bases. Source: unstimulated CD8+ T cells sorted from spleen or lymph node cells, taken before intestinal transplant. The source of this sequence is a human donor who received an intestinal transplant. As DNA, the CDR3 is TGCGCCAGCTCCCCCGGGCCCTCGGGGGGTATCCATGAGCAGTTCTTC. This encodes CASSPGPSGGIHEQFF.